The T cell receptor beta chain under discussion was sequenced for a study of T cell responses to AZD1222 COVID-19 vaccine. General study findings and limits: Rises in breadth and depth of Spike-specific TCRs came after two AZD1222 doses. The study identified only six AZD1222 recipients as seropositive at baseline.

The repertoire was sequenced with immunoSEQ multiplex PCR; TCRdb's copy has only in-frame clones and lacks some. The data show about 180,000 clones, 85% to 90% seen once. Germline CDR1 SGHAT, CDR2 FQNNGV. CDR3 length: 14 amino acids. The V gene end was trimmed by 5 bases and the J gene end by 2 bases; junction bases not matched to a gene: 3. Comments on this clone: What it recognizes is unknown.

The clonotype originates from an adult who received the MenACWY meningococcal vaccine as a control. The chain carries TRBV11-2 and TRBJ2-3; 8 bases agree with TRBD1. The sample in question was peripheral blood, obtained 28 days after the second dose of the MenACWY control vaccine. DNA of the CDR3: TGTGCCAGCAGCCCGGACAGGGCCACAGATACGCAGTATTTT. Translation gives CASSPDRATDTQYF. The variable domain in full, with the rest retrieved from reference TRBV11-2 and TRBJ2-3, is EAGVAQSPRYKIIEKRQSVAFWCNPISGHATLYWYQQILGQGPKLLIQFQNNGVVDDSQLPKDRFSAERLKGVDSTLKIQPAKLEDSAVYLCASSPDRATDTQYFGPGTRLTVL.